These 8 T cell receptor beta chains originate from one sample sequenced in a study of cytomegalovirus exposure and HLA in healthy donors. Measured with immunoSEQ multiplex PCR; TCRdb has only the in-frame clones, and not every one. The table has 85,000 to 95,000 clones, about 96% seen once; the top ten hold more than 0.65%. The source material was PBMCs. The receptors stem from a man younger than 30 in good health and CMV-seronegative.

The chain combines TRBV9 with TRBJ1-2, with TRBD1 as a possible D gene (5 bases). CDR1 and CDR2 from the germline V gene are SGDLS and YYNGEE. CDR3 length: 14 residues. V dropped 7 bases and J dropped 2 bases, with 15 bases sitting between them. Written as DNA, the CDR3 is TGTGCCAGCGCGAGGATGACAGCCAACTATGGCTACACCTTC. As protein: CASARMTANYGYTF. The entire variable domain, with the rest obtained from reference TRBV9 and TRBJ1-2, is as follows: DSGVTQTPKHLITATGQRVTLRCSPRSGDLSVYWYQQSLDQGLQFLIQYYNGEERAKGNILERFSAQQFPDLHSELNLSSLELGDSALYFCASARMTANYGYTFGSGTRLTVV.

The V and J genes are TRBV25-1 and TRBJ2-7; TRBD2 matches at 10 bases. Germline V lookup: CDR1 MGHDK, CDR2 SYGVNS. The V segment lost 3 bases and the J segment 3 bases; nucleotides outside the gene matches: 5. The CDR3 sequence is 15 residues long. The CDR3 coding sequence is TGTGCCAGCAGTGATCCTTGGACTAGCGGCTACGAGCAGTACTTC. Residues: CASSDPWTSGYEQYF.

The chain is built from TRBV27 and TRBJ1-2; D is perhaps TRBD1 (6 bases). V was trimmed by 5 bases and J by 4 bases, leaving 17 bases between them. Germline V gives CDR1 MNHEY, CDR2 SMNVEV (reference sequence). This CDR3 has 15 residues. The CDR3 region has the DNA TGTGCCAGCAGTGTCGACCCGGGACAACTCTATGGCTACACCTTC. Translated: CASSVDPGQLYGYTF.

The rearrangement uses TRBV4-1 and TRBJ1-1, with 8 nucleotides matching TRBD1. With 0 bases clipped from V and 1 base from J, the junction kept 7 bases outside the gene matches. Germline-derived CDR1 and CDR2 are MGHRA and YSYEKL. This CDR3 has 17 residues. The CDR3 loop is CASSQDTGGYGNTEAFF. Here the CDR3 DNA reads TGCGCCAGCAGCCAAGACACAGGGGGGTATGGGAACACTGAAGCTTTCTTT.

The table lists this clone with a count of one. The chain carries TRBV18 and TRBJ1-1; D perhaps matches TRBD1 (6 bases). Trimming cost V 3 bases and J 4 bases, with 12 bases left between them. Germline assignment: CDR1 KGHSH and CDR2 LQKENI. This CDR3 is built from 14 residues. Written as DNA, the CDR3 is TGTGCCAGCTCACCGCAGGGGATAAGCACTGAAGCTTTCTTT. Amino acid sequence: CASSPQGISTEAFF.

The J gene is TRBJ1-4, the V gene TRBV18; weak D call: TRBD1 (6 bases). CDR1 KGHSH and CDR2 LQKENI come from the germline V gene. The V and J ends lost 0 bases and 4 bases respectively, with 18 bases between them. The CDR3 totals 18 residues. CDR3 nucleotides: TGTGCCAGCTCACCACCGTCGGGCAGGGGAAGCTTTAATGAAAAACTGTTTTTT. Translated, it gives CASSPPSGRGSFNEKLFF.

The rearrangement links TRBV5-1 to TRBJ2-5; 7 nucleotides agree with TRBD2. With V trimmed by 1 base and J by 2 bases, 5 bases remained unmatched. CDR1 is SGHRS and CDR2 is YFSETQ in the germline V gene. The CDR3 length is 15 residues. CDR3 sequence: CASSLYQGGQETQYF. The DNA for the CDR3 is TGCGCCAGCAGCTTGTACCAGGGAGGGCAAGAGACCCAGTACTTC.

The J gene is TRBJ1-1, the V gene TRBV2; D gene unclear. The CDR3 has 13 residues. Per germline, CDR1 SNHLY and CDR2 FYNNEI. V was trimmed by 4 bases and J by 1 base, leaving 7 bases between them. CDR3 DNA: TGTGCCAGCAGTGGGAGAACGAACACTGAAGCTTTCTTT. This translates into CASSGRTNTEAFF.